These 19 T cell receptor beta chains were all obtained from the same sample, sequenced in a study of cytomegalovirus exposure and HLA in healthy donors (dated by TCRdb to about 2017). The library was generated by the immunoSEQ multiplex PCR assay. For the multiplex PCR, a mixture combining 60 forward primers for TCR Vbeta segments and 13 reverse primers for TCR Jbeta segments was used. Imported from immuneACCESS, the table was reduced by TCRdb to in-frame sequences with V and J called. These copies leave out some clones; in studies compared against another copy, an unresolved V gene accounts for under half, and the cause of the remainder is not known. In all, the sample holds 100,000 to 150,000 clones, and around 73% of those were seen once. The ten largest clones add up to approximately 11% of the sample. Sequences were obtained from PBMCs. The receptors here all came from a man younger than 40 in good health and CMV-seropositive.

The CDR3 DNA reads TGTGCCAGCAGCTTGAACACTTATACAGGGGGCGATCAGCCCCAGCATTTT. As protein: CASSLNTYTGGDQPQHF. The chain links TRBV5-8 to TRBJ1-5, with TRBD1 matching over 9 bases. V was clipped by 1 base and J by 5 bases; unmatched bases: 10. The CDR3 is 17 residues long. CDR1 is SGHTS, CDR2 YDEGEE, per germline.

The V and J genes are TRBV9 and TRBJ1-3, with 7 bases matching TRBD1. CDR1 SGDLS and CDR2 YYNGEE come from the germline V gene. V gave up 4 bases and J gave up 0 bases; unmatched junction bases: 7. The CDR3 loop spans 16 amino acids. Written as DNA, the CDR3 is TGTGCCAGCAGCAGACGACAGGGATACTCTGGAAACACCATATATTTT. This translates into CASSRRQGYSGNTIYF.

The J gene is TRBJ2-6, the V gene TRBV6-6; TRBD2 is a possible D gene (5 bases). V lost 8 bases and J lost 4, with 12 bases in between. CDR1 MNHNY and CDR2 SVGAGI come from the germline V gene (reference sequence). The CDR3 runs 14 residues. CDR3 protein: CASGESAGANVLTF. CDR3 bases: TGTGCCAGCGGGGAGTCCGCCGGGGCCAACGTCCTGACTTTC.

V gene TRBV19 combines with J gene TRBJ2-1; no reliable D call. V lost 6 bases and J lost 5, with 8 bases in between. Germline CDR1 LNHDA, CDR2 SQIVND (reference sequence). This CDR3 region has 12 residues. The CDR3 coding sequence is TGTGCCAGTAGGTACAGAAACAATGAGCAGTTCTTC. It encodes CASRYRNNEQFF.

The genes are TRBV10-3 and TRBJ2-5; TRBD2 matches 14 bases. Germline trimming cut 2 bases from V and 3 bases from J; bases unmatched to any gene: 5. This CDR3 contains 17 residues. From germline, CDR1 is ENHRY and CDR2 SYGVKD. CDR3 nucleotides: TGTGCCATCAGTGAGATGGGACTAGCGGGAGTTGAAGAGACCCAGTACTTC. Its translation: CAISEMGLAGVEETQYF.

The chain combines TRBV5-1 with TRBJ2-3; 9 bases align to TRBD2. The V gene's germline CDR1 is SGHRS and CDR2 YFSETQ. The V and J ends lost 1 base and 5 bases, in that order; junction bases with no gene match: 8. CDR3 length: 16 residues. The CDR3 loop is CASSLKPSGTGDTQYF. The DNA for the CDR3 is TGCGCCAGCAGCTTGAAACCTAGCGGGACGGGAGATACGCAGTATTTT.

With regard to this clone: This same CDR3 is encoded by further DNA sequences in the sample. V gene TRBV27 combines with J gene TRBJ2-7, with TRBD2 matching over 10 bases. CDR3 length equals 13 residues. The germline gives CDR1 MNHEY, CDR2 SMNVEV (reference sequence). Germline trimming cut 2 bases from V and 6 bases from J; bases unmatched to any gene: 1. CDR3 amino acids: CASSLSGRGEQYF. The CDR3 DNA is TGTGCCAGCAGTTTAAGCGGGAGGGGCGAGCAGTACTTC.

The chain links TRBV28 to TRBJ2-7, with D unresolved. Germline values: CDR1 MDHEN, CDR2 SYDVKM. V lost 5 bases and J lost 4, with 15 bases in between. The CDR3 runs 14 residues. CDR3 amino acids: CASSIDLGPYEQYF. CDR3 nucleotides: TGTGCCAGCAGTATCGATCTAGGTCCGTACGAGCAGTACTTC.

The V gene is TRBV11-2, the J gene TRBJ1-3, with TRBD1 matching 9 bases. With V trimmed by 5 bases and J by 2 bases, 4 bases remained unmatched. From germline, CDR1 is SGHAT and CDR2 FQNNGV. CDR3 length: 15 amino acids. The CDR3 loop reads CASSEGQGPGNTIYF. DNA for the CDR3: TGTGCCAGCAGCGAGGGACAGGGCCCTGGAAACACCATATATTTT.

The V call is TRBV7-2, the J call TRBJ2-2; tentative D call: TRBD2 (6 bases). Germline values: CDR1 SGHTA, CDR2 FQGNSA. V shed 4 bases and J shed 7 bases, with 16 bases lying between them. The CDR3 loop spans 15 amino acids. CDR3 sequence: CASSSQGGLGGELFF. The CDR3 DNA reads as TGTGCCAGCAGCTCTCAGGGAGGATTGGGCGGGGAGCTGTTTTTT.

V usage is TRBV29-1 and J usage is TRBJ2-7; 11 nucleotides line up with TRBD2. Germline V CDR1 and CDR2: SQVTM, ANQGSEA. This CDR3 is 16 amino acids long. J lost 5 bases, V lost 2 bases, and 11 bases had no gene match. The CDR3 loop reads CSVESPTSGRIHEQYF. Here the CDR3 DNA reads TGCAGCGTTGAATCCCCCACTAGCGGGAGAATCCACGAGCAGTACTTC.

The V gene is TRBV19, the J gene TRBJ2-7; 10 bases are a match to TRBD1. V was pared by 5 bases and J by 7 bases, with 8 bases of the junction left unmatched. Germline loops: CDR1 LNHDA, CDR2 SQIVND (reference sequence). This CDR3 is 14 amino acids long. CDR3 sequence (DNA): TGTGCCAGTAGTTGGGACAGGGGACAAGGAGAGCAGTACTTC. As protein: CASSWDRGQGEQYF.

Of note for this clone: Within the sample, other DNA sequences also encode this same CDR3. The CDR3 nucleotides are TGCGCCAGCAGCTTGGGGGGCCGCTACGAGCAGTACTTC. Translated: CASSLGGRYEQYF. V usage is TRBV5-1 and J usage is TRBJ2-7, with D possibly matching TRBD1 (5 bases). The length of the CDR3 is 13 residues. Per germline, CDR1 SGHRS and CDR2 YFSETQ. Trimming stripped 0 bases from V and 3 bases from J, with 7 bases between.

The genes are TRBV4-1 and TRBJ2-7; possibly TRBD2 for D (6 bases). CDR3 length equals 16 residues. Per germline, CDR1 MGHRA and CDR2 YSYEKL. The V end was cut by 0 bases, the J end by 3 bases, with 15 bases between. The CDR3 nucleotides are TGCGCCAGCAGCCAAGAATATGGGGGGACTTACTACGAGCAGTACTTC. It encodes CASSQEYGGTYYEQYF.

This clone was detected once. The V call is TRBV7-2, the J call TRBJ1-5, with 7 positions matching TRBD1. The CDR3 extends over 14 amino acids. Trimming at V came to 5 bases and at J to 2 bases, leaving 3 bases not matched to a gene. Per germline, CDR1 SGHTA and CDR2 FQGNSA. In DNA, the CDR3 is TGTGCCAGCAGCCCCGGACAGGGCAATCAGCCCCAGCATTTT. Its protein product is CASSPGQGNQPQHF.

V is TRBV6-1 and J is TRBJ2-2, with 7 bases aligning to TRBD2. The CDR3 is made up of 15 amino acids. The V and J ends lost 7 bases and 2 bases, in that order; junction bases with no gene match: 7. Germline V CDR1 and CDR2: MNHNS, SASEGT. CDR3 protein: CASIRASGNTGELFF. DNA for the CDR3: TGTGCCAGCATACGGGCTAGCGGAAACACCGGGGAGCTGTTTTTT.

The V and J genes are TRBV19 and TRBJ2-1; the match to TRBD1 covers 8 bases. V lost 5 bases and J lost 2; bases outside the gene matches: 5. This CDR3 comprises 15 residues. Germline CDR1 is LNHDA and CDR2 is SQIVND (reference sequence). In DNA, the CDR3 is TGTGCCAGTAGTTCGACAGGGGACCCCTACAATGAGCAGTTCTTC. Amino acid sequence: CASSSTGDPYNEQFF.

This clone occurred once. The chain is built from TRBV6-5 and TRBJ2-5; TRBD1 agrees at 7 bases. J lost 5 bases, V lost 5 bases, and 5 bases had no gene match. Germline CDR1 MNHEY, CDR2 SVGAGI. CDR3 size: 13 residues. CDR3 sequence reads: CASSEGARETQYF. DNA of the CDR3: TGTGCCAGCAGTGAGGGGGCTCGGGAGACCCAGTACTTC.

This clone was seen a handful of times. V and J are TRBV5-4 and TRBJ2-3; no definite D call. This CDR3 spans 14 amino acids. Germline values: CDR1 SGHNT, CDR2 YYREEE (reference sequence). V gave up 1 base and J gave up 3 bases, with 9 bases separating them. In nucleotides, the CDR3 is TGTGCCAGCAGCTTGCGCTCCGAGACAGATACGCAGTATTTT. Translated: CASSLRSETDTQYF. Full variable domain (missing parts from reference TRBV5-4 and TRBJ2-3): ETGVTQSPTHLIKTRGQQVTLRCSSQSGHNTVSWYQQALGQGPQFIFQYYREEENGRGNFPPRFSGLQFPNYSSELNVNALELDDSALYLCASSLRSETDTQYFGPGTRLTVL.